One and the same sample provided the 6 T cell receptor beta chains below, sequenced in a study of blood T cell repertoires in COVID-19. Using immunoSEQ multiplex PCR, the repertoire was profiled, and TCRdb retains in-frame clones only, with some absent. The profile shows 70,000 to 100,000 clones, more than 75% of them singletons. Sequencing was performed on peripheral blood. These receptors all come from a human donor in a cohort sampled during active COVID-19.

The chain couples TRBV7-6 to TRBJ2-7, with TRBD2 identical over 8 bases. The germline V gene encodes CDR1 SGHVS and CDR2 FNYEAQ. The CDR3 runs 15 residues. Trimming at V came to 5 bases and at J to 6 bases, leaving 12 bases not matched to a gene. The CDR3 coding sequence is TGTGCCAGCAGCGCCGGGACTAGAGGGTCAGGCGAGCAGTACTTC. The encoded protein is CASSAGTRGSGEQYF.

The table lists this clone with a count of one. This rearrangement joins TRBV9 to TRBJ2-3, with TRBD2 matching 7 bases. Trimming removed 3 bases from V and 1 base from J; junction bases left unmatched: 5. The CDR3 sequence is 15 residues long. CDR1 and CDR2 from the germline V gene are SGDLS and YYNGEE. Here the CDR3 DNA reads TGTGCCAGCAGCGAGCGGGGCCGGGGCACAGATACGCAGTATTTT. Translated, it gives CASSERGRGTDTQYF.

This clone was seen more than once but under ten times. The rearrangement uses TRBV9 and TRBJ2-3; the D gene is possibly TRBD1 (5 bases). The CDR3 consists of 15 residues. Trimming pared 1 base from V and 0 bases from J, leaving 9 bases between. The germline gives CDR1 SGDLS, CDR2 YYNGEE. The CDR3 loop is CASSVMGLSTDTQYF. The DNA of the CDR3 is TGTGCCAGCAGCGTAATGGGGCTGAGCACAGATACGCAGTATTTT.

The chain uses TRBV5-4 and TRBJ2-7, with D maybe TRBD2 (6 bases). The CDR3 extends over 14 amino acids. Germline V gene lookup returns CDR1 SGHNT and CDR2 YYREEE (reference sequence). Trimming took 4 bases from V and 6 from J, leaving 17 bases between them. The CDR3 sequence: CASSPAGTEGEQYF. The CDR3 DNA is TGTGCCAGCAGCCCCGCCGGGACGGAGGGCGAGCAGTACTTC.

The V call is TRBV7-9, the J call TRBJ1-1; tentatively, D is TRBD1 (6 bases). V shed 5 bases and J shed 5 bases, with 12 bases lying between them. Germline V gene sequence: CDR1 SEHNR, CDR2 FQNEAQ (reference sequence). The CDR3 has 13 residues. In nucleotides, the CDR3 is TGTGCCAGCAGCAAACAGGGAGGGACTGAAGCTTTCTTT. This gives the protein CASSKQGGTEAFF.

This chain joins TRBV6-5 and TRBJ2-7; weak D call: TRBD2 (6 bases). V was cut by 2 bases and J by 2 bases, with 16 bases left in between. CDR1 and CDR2 from the germline V gene are MNHEY and SVGAGI. The CDR3 consists of 16 residues. The CDR3 loop is CASSYQGGGAPYEQYF. The CDR3 DNA sequence: TGTGCCAGCAGTTACCAAGGAGGAGGGGCTCCCTACGAGCAGTACTTC.